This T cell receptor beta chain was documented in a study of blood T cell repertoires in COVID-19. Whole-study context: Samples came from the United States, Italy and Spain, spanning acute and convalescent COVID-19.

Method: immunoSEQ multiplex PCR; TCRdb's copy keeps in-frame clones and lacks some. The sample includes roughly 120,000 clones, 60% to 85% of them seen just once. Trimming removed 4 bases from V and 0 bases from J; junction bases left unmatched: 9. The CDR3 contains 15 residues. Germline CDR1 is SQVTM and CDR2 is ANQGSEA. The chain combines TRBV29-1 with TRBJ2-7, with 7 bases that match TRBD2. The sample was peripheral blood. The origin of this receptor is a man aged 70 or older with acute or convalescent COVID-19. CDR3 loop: CSVGGGGRSSYEQYF. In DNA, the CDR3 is TGCAGCGTTGGGGGCGGGGGACGGAGCTCCTACGAGCAGTACTTC.